This T cell receptor (beta chain) stems from a study of T cell repertoires in cytomegalovirus infection. Comments on this clonotype: The antigen remains unidentified.

Trimming took 5 bases from V and 4 from J, leaving 11 bases between them. Germline loops: CDR1 MNHNY, CDR2 SVGAGI (reference sequence). The CDR3 consists of 14 residues. MiXCR, applied by TCRdb to the reads, yields one record per CDR3 protein. The sample includes around 750,000 distinct CDR3 sequences, about 33% of them seen just once. The rearrangement joins TRBV6-6 to TRBJ2-2; D call uncertain. This material consisted of cultured CD8+ T cells from PBMCs, taken from culture after CMV antigen stimulation. This receptor was taken from a human donor in good health (CMV status not recorded). Some clones in this sample may be carry-over from other donors' samples. The CDR3 DNA follows: TGTGCCAGCAGTCCAGATGGGTTCACCGGGGAGCTGTTTTTT. It yields the protein CASSPDGFTGELFF.